This TCR beta chain was identified during a study of tumor and adjacent non-tumor tissue in lung cancer. Across the study: Stage I to III disease affected 10 men and about five women aged roughly 31 to 76.

A modified ARM-PCR protocol with three rounds of nested PCR amplified TCRbeta. TCRdb used MiXCR to reprocess the multiplex PCR reads, holding one entry per CDR3 protein. The table includes tens of thousands of distinct CDR3 sequences, about 72% detected once. In the case of this clonotype: What it binds is unknown. Relative to the germline gene, one junction end is altered; a read error may explain this.

Germline V gene data show CDR1 as LGHNA and CDR2 as YSLEER. This CDR3 comprises 14 residues. This sample's RNA came from whole unsorted tissue. Whole-study findings and limits: In normal lung, the top 100 clones were significantly more dominant than in tumor.

This chain connects TRBV4-3 to TRBJ1-4; 8 nucleotides match TRBD1. The sequenced sample was lung tumor tissue. The clonotype comes from a man aged 55 to 69 with non-small cell lung cancer. The CDR3 region has the DNA TGCACCAGCAGCTATGGACAGGGTGATGAAAAACTGTTTTTT. Protein product: CTSSYGQGDEKLFF.